This is a list of T cell receptor beta chains from one sample in a study of vaccination effects on CD4 cells after COVID-19. For these receptors, no antigen is known. Clones were sequenced by immunoSEQ multiplex PCR, and TCRdb holds only the in-frame ones, with some missing. The table has tens of thousands of clones, roughly 81% seen once. The specimen comprised CD4+ T cells from PBMCs cultured with HCoV-229E spike peptides, sampled before COVID-19 vaccination. These receptor sequences come from a human donor who received a COVID-19 vaccine. The CDR3 runs from the conserved cysteine through the conserved F or W. D genes are given only for firm matches. A row's size may be missing; if present it is once, few, many or a size class.

v_gene	j_gene	abundance	len	d_gene	CDR3nt	CDR3aa
TRBV5-1	TRBJ2-5	NA	16	NA	TGCGCCAGCAGCCCTTTGTTGGGCTTATCGGCAGAGACCCAGTACTTC	CASSPLLGLSAETQYF
TRBV7-2	TRBJ2-5	once	17	TRBD2	TGTGCCAGCAGCTTGCAGACTAGCGGGGGGGCGGGAGAGACCCAGTACTTC	CASSLQTSGGAGETQYF
TRBV24-1	TRBJ2-3	once	12	NA	TGTGCCACCAGTGATGGGGGACAATGGCAGTATTTT	CATSDGGQWQYF
TRBV18	TRBJ2-5	NA	14	NA	TGTGCCAGCTCACCAGTAAGAGGGGGAGAGACCCAGTACTTC	CASSPVRGGETQYF
TRBV6-2/TRBV6-3	TRBJ1-6	NA	15	TRBD1	TGTGCCAGCAGTGGAGGACAGGGGGCCGGATCACCCCTCCACTTT	CASSGGQGAGSPLHF
TRBV30	TRBJ1-6	NA	14	NA	TGTGCCTGGAGTGTGGGAGGGTTTAAGTCACCCCTCCACTTT	CAWSVGGFKSPLHF
TRBV6-5	TRBJ1-2	NA	14	NA	TGTGCCAGCAGTCCGGCGACGGGGAAAGGAGGCTACACCTTC	CASSPATGKGGYTF
TRBV7-8	TRBJ2-5	NA	13	NA	TGTGCCAGCAGCCCCCTCTACCAAGAGACCCAGTACTTC	CASSPLYQETQYF
TRBV9	TRBJ2-5	NA	18	TRBD2	TGTGCCAGCAGCCCCGGGACTAGCGGGGGGCCCCTCCAAGAGACCCAGTACTTC	CASSPGTSGGPLQETQYF
TRBV6-5	TRBJ2-1	NA	15	NA	TGTGCCAGCAGTTACTCGAGTGCTAGCGTCGGGGAGCAGTTCTTC	CASSYSSASVGEQFF
TRBV2	TRBJ1-6	NA	13	NA	TGTGCCAGCAGTGAAGGTTCGGGGTCACCCCTCCACTTT	CASSEGSGSPLHF
TRBV5-6	TRBJ1-2	NA	12	NA	TGTGCCAGCAGCTTGACGGACTATGGCTACACCTTC	CASSLTDYGYTF
TRBV7-3	TRBJ1-1	NA	14	NA	TGTGCCGGCAGCCCGGGGGCACACAACACTGAAGCTTTCTTT	CAGSPGAHNTEAFF
TRBV29-1	TRBJ2-2	NA	13	NA	TGCAGCGTTGGGGCTAGGGGCGCCGGGGAGCTGTTTTTT	CSVGARGAGELFF
TRBV24-1	TRBJ2-5	NA	16	NA	TGTGCCACCAGTGATGCCGGGACACATGACCAAGAGACCCAGTACTTC	CATSDAGTHDQETQYF
TRBV3-1/TRBV3-2	TRBJ2-2	NA	13	NA	TGTGCCAGCAGCCCGTCCCTAGGGGGGGAGCTGTTTTTT	CASSPSLGGELFF
TRBV4-2	TRBJ1-4	NA	14	NA	TGTGCCAGCAGCCAAGATCGCGGGGATGAAAAACTGTTTTTT	CASSQDRGDEKLFF
TRBV15	TRBJ1-2	NA	13	NA	TGTGCCACCGACCGGGACAAGAACTATGGCTACACCTTC	CATDRDKNYGYTF
TRBV27	TRBJ2-3	NA	17	TRBD2	TGTGCCAGCAGTTGGCGCTGGTCGCGGGGGGACACAGATACGCAGTATTTT	CASSWRWSRGDTDTQYF
TRBV14	TRBJ2-3	NA	14	NA	TGTGCCAGCAGCCAATCGAACGTTGGGAGTACGCAGTATTTT	CASSQSNVGSTQYF
TRBV5-6	TRBJ1-3	NA	14	TRBD1	TGTGCCAGCAGTACAGGGGAACCTGGAAACACCATATATTTT	CASSTGEPGNTIYF
TRBV5-8	TRBJ2-3	NA	19	NA	TGTGCCAGCCCTGTTATATACGGCGGGGGCGATCCTAGCACAGATACGCAGTATTTT	CASPVIYGGGDPSTDTQYF
TRBV2	TRBJ1-2	few	14	TRBD1	TGTGCCAGCAGTACCGGACAGGGGGCGTCTGGCTACACCTTC	CASSTGQGASGYTF
TRBV28	TRBJ1-5	NA	12	NA	TGTGCCAGCAGTTTTGGCGCTCAGCCCCAGCATTTT	CASSFGAQPQHF
TRBV5-8	TRBJ1-1	NA	14	NA	TGTGCCAGCAGCTTGGGCAGGGAGGATGTTGGAGCTTTCTTT	CASSLGREDVGAFF
TRBV6-5	TRBJ2-1	NA	13	TRBD1	TGTGCCAGCAGCGACAGGGTGCCGCATGAGCAGTTCTTC	CASSDRVPHEQFF
TRBV2	TRBJ1-5	NA	14	NA	TGTGCCAGCAGTGGTTGGTGGGGGAGTCAGCCCCAGCATTTT	CASSGWWGSQPQHF
TRBV5-1	TRBJ2-1	NA	15	TRBD2	TGCGCCAGCAGCTCAGCGGGGGGGTTTGGTGATGAGCAGTTCTTC	CASSSAGGFGDEQFF
TRBV5-6	TRBJ1-2	NA	12	NA	TGTGCCAGCAGCTTCATTTTGGATGGCTACACCTTC	CASSFILDGYTF
TRBV7-9	TRBJ2-2	few	12	NA	TGTGCCAGCAGCATGTACCCCGGGGAGCTGTTTTTT	CASSMYPGELFF
TRBV5-1	TRBJ2-5	NA	15	TRBD2	TGCGCCAGCAGCTCAACCGGGACTAGCGAAAAGACCCAGTACTTC	CASSSTGTSEKTQYF
TRBV27	TRBJ2-3	few	16	TRBD2	TGTGCCAGCAGTCAACTAGCGGGGGGGACGGGGGATACGCAGTATTTT	CASSQLAGGTGDTQYF
TRBV19	TRBJ2-3	once	13	NA	TGTGCCAGCTTGGGGCCTGCTGGGGATACGCAGTATTTT	CASLGPAGDTQYF
TRBV18	TRBJ2-3	once	14	NA	TGTGCCAGCTCCCTCATAGGGTTCACAGATACGCAGTATTTT	CASSLIGFTDTQYF
TRBV10-3	TRBJ1-6	NA	13	TRBD1	TGTGCCATACGGACAGGGGGGAATTCACCCCTCCACTTT	CAIRTGGNSPLHF
TRBV6-6	TRBJ1-2	NA	13	TRBD1	TGTGCCAGCAGTTACTCGACAGGGACTGGCTACACCTTC	CASSYSTGTGYTF
TRBV15	TRBJ1-6	once	14	NA	TGTGCCACCAGCAGAGACCCGAATAATTCACCCCTCCACTTT	CATSRDPNNSPLHF
TRBV7-8	TRBJ1-5	NA	15	NA	TGTGCCAGCAGCTCCCAGGGAATTGGCAATCAGCCCCAGCATTTT	CASSSQGIGNQPQHF
TRBV19	TRBJ1-1	few	13	TRBD1	TGTGCCACCCTACCGGGACAGGGCTCTGAAGCTTTCTTT	CATLPGQGSEAFF
TRBV9	TRBJ2-1	NA	12	NA	TGTGCCAGCAGCCCTTCACGGAATGAGCAGTTCTTC	CASSPSRNEQFF
TRBV6-2/TRBV6-3	TRBJ2-5	NA	15	NA	TGTGCCAGCAGTTACTTAGGACAAAAACAAGAGACCCAGTACTTC	CASSYLGQKQETQYF
TRBV7-3	TRBJ2-3	NA	15	NA	TGTGCCAGCAGCTTAAGCAGCAGGTTCACAGATACGCAGTATTTT	CASSLSSRFTDTQYF
TRBV5-1	TRBJ1-6	NA	16	NA	TGCGCCAGCGCGATGGACAGTTCCACCTATAATTCACCCCTCCACTTT	CASAMDSSTYNSPLHF
TRBV7-2	TRBJ2-1	NA	18	TRBD2	TGTGCCAGCAGCGATACTAGCGGGGGTGCCTCCTCCTACAATGAGCAGTTCTTC	CASSDTSGGASSYNEQFF
TRBV14	TRBJ1-1	NA	14	NA	TGTGCCAGCAGCCAAGTCAATGTGGACACTGAAGCTTTCTTT	CASSQVNVDTEAFF
TRBV29-1	TRBJ1-5	NA	14	TRBD1	TGCAGCGTTGCACAGGGGGCTGGCAATCAGCCCCAGCATTTT	CSVAQGAGNQPQHF
TRBV18	TRBJ2-3	NA	12	NA	TGTGCCAGCTCACCCAGAACCAATACGCAGTATTTT	CASSPRTNTQYF
TRBV24-1	TRBJ2-6	NA	15	NA	TGTGCCACCAGTGATCCCTTGCTAGGGGCCAACGTCCTGACTTTC	CATSDPLLGANVLTF
TRBV6-4	TRBJ2-3	NA	17	TRBD1	TGTGCCAGCAGTGAACTTGGGACAGGCTTTAGCACAGATACGCAGTATTTT	CASSELGTGFSTDTQYF
TRBV7-2	TRBJ1-1	NA	14	NA	TGTGCCCTGGGGGGCAGGGCGAGGAACACTGAAGCTTTCTTT	CALGGRARNTEAFF